These 5 T cell receptor beta chains were all obtained from the same sample, sequenced in a study of monozygotic twins with inflammatory bowel disease. TCRdb reprocessed the 5' RACE reads and stores each CDR3 protein as one record, lacking DNA. The record lists 210,000 or so distinct CDR3 sequences, of which the ten most abundant hold roughly 7.5%. The sample consisted of blood. These receptors all come from a human donor with ulcerative colitis or Crohn's disease, or a healthy co-twin of an affected twin (not recorded which).

The chain joins TRBV6-4 to TRBJ1-2. The CDR3 is 15 residues long. Germline-derived CDR1 and CDR2 are MRHNA and SNTAGT. CDR3 residues: CASSERGTINYGYTF.

The chain links TRBV2 to TRBJ2-1; TCRdb lists TRBD2, though no DNA is available to test this call. The CDR3 spans 14 residues. CDR1 is SNHLY, CDR2 FYNNEI, per germline. CDR3 amino acids: CASSEGETGLEQFF.

The gene calls are TRBV6-5 and TRBJ1-3; without DNA, the TCRdb call of TRBD1 cannot be checked. Germline V lookup: CDR1 MNHEY, CDR2 SVGAGI. The CDR3 spans 15 residues. The CDR3 protein is CASSLQGLTGNTIYF.

This chain connects TRBV18 to TRBJ1-1; TCRdb lists TRBD1, though no DNA is available to test this call. This CDR3 has 12 residues. Germline lookup yields CDR1 KGHSH and CDR2 LQKENI. The CDR3 protein is CASSGQGAEAFF. The variable domain in full, with the rest retrieved from reference TRBV18 and TRBJ1-1, is NAGVMQNPRHLVRRRGQEARLRCSPMKGHSHVYWYRQLPEEGLKFMVYLQKENIIDESGMPKERFSAEFPKEGPSILRIQQVVRGDSAAYFCASSGQGAEAFFGQGTRLTVV.

The CDR3 here is CASRDDQTLNTEAFF. The V call is TRBV12-3 or TRBV12-4, the J call TRBJ1-1. The length of the CDR3 is 15 residues.